The clone carrying this T cell receptor (beta chain) was seen many times. The antigen is not known. As handled by the study authors: Owing to the provision of junction-only sequences devoid of quality scores by immunoSEQ, filtering differed. Some clones are missing from TCRdb's copy, which holds only in-frame ones; the method was immunoSEQ multiplex PCR. V and J calls and clone size are those listed in that table; D and trimming were worked out from the DNA. Of about 1 million clones in the sample, 65% to 75% were seen once. This sample was taken from a study of shared clonotypes between healthy human individuals. Study details: Per donor, CD8 memory used one plate, CD8 naive used two, CD4 memory used three and CD4 naive used three.

The junction had 8 bases not matched to a gene; V was cut back by 4 bases and J by 3 bases. Germline CDR1 is MDHEN and CDR2 is SYDVKM. There are 15 residues in the CDR3. General observations from the study: Compared with clonotypes that all four donors shared, non-shared clonotypes had lower generation probabilities.

Material: memory CD4+ T cells sorted from blood. The subset here: CD45RA-negative fraction. This chain links TRBV28 with TRBJ2-7, with TRBD1 matching over 8 bases. This sequence originates from a man between 18 and 35 years old in good health. The CDR3 protein is CASSSSPGTGYEQYF. CDR3 coding DNA: TGTGCCAGCAGTTCGTCGCCCGGGACAGGCTACGAGCAGTACTTC.